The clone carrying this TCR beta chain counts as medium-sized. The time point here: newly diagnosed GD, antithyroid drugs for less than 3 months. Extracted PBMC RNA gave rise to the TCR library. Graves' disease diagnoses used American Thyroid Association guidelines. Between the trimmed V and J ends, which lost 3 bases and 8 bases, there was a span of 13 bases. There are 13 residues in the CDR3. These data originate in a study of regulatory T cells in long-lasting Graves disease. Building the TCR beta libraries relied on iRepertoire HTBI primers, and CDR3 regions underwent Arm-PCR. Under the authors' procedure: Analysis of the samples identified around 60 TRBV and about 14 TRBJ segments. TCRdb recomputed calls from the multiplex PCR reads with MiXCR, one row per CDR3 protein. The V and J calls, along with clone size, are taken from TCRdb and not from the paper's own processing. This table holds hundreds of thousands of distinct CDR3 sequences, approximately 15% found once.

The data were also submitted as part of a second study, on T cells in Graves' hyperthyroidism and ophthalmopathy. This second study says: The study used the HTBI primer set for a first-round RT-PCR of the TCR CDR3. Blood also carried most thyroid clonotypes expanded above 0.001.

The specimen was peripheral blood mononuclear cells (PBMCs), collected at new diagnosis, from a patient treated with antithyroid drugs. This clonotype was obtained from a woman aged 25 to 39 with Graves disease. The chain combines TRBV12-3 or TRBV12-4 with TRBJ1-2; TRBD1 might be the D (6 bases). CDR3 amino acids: CASSLLAGAGYTF. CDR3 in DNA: TGTGCCAGCAGTTTGCTGGCAGGGGCCGGCTACACCTTC.